What follows is one T cell receptor beta chain and its context. This entry belongs to a study of blood T cell repertoires in COVID-19. Profiled with immunoSEQ multiplex PCR; TCRdb holds only in-frame clones, not every one. The table records fewer than 350,000 clones, roughly 85% of them present only once. With 7 bases removed from V and 4 bases from J, the gap between germline ends came to 16 bases. The CDR3 is 14 residues long. CDR1 is SEHNR, CDR2 FQNEAQ, per germline (reference sequence). The J gene is TRBJ1-1, the V gene TRBV7-9; possible D gene TRBD1, 5 bases. This TCR was sampled from a woman under 40 who had been exposed to COVID-19. The sequenced material came from PBMCs or T cells enriched from blood (not recorded which). The CDR3 loop is CASTSLQGGTEAFF. The CDR3 DNA reads as TGTGCCAGCACCTCCCTTCAGGGAGGCACTGAAGCTTTCTTT.